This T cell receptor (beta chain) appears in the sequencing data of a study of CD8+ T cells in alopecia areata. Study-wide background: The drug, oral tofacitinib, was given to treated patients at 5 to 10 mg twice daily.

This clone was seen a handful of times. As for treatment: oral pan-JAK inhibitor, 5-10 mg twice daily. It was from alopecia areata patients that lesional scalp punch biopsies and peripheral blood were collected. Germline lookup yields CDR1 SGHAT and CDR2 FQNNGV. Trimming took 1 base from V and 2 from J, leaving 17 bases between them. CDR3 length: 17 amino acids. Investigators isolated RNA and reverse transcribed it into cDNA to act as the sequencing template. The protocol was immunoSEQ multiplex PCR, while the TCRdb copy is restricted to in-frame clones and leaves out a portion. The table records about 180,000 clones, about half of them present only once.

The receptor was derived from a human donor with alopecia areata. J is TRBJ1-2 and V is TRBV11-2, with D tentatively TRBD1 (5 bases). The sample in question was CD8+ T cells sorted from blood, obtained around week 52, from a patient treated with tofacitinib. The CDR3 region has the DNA TGTGCCAGCAGCTTAGCGGACACAGGTCGTCTAAACTATGGCTACACCTTC. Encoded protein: CASSLADTGRLNYGYTF.